These 3 T cell receptor beta chains were all obtained from the same sample, sequenced in a study of blood T cell repertoires in COVID-19. TCRdb's table, derived via immunoSEQ multiplex PCR, lists solely in-frame clones and lacks some. The table shows approximately 77,000 clones, with approximately 88% occurring only once. Sequences were obtained from peripheral blood. The receptors stem from an elderly woman with acute or convalescent COVID-19.

This chain joins TRBV4-3 and TRBJ1-2, with 7 nucleotides matching TRBD1. Trimming took 0 bases from V and 3 from J; bases not matched to a gene: 4. The CDR3 contains 15 residues. The germline V gene has CDR1 LGHNA and CDR2 YSLEER. The CDR3 sequence is CASSQDRQGDYGYTF. The CDR3 region has the DNA TGCGCCAGCAGCCAAGACCGACAGGGTGACTATGGCTACACCTTC.

This chain links TRBV5-1 with TRBJ2-7; TRBD2 is a possible D gene (5 bases). Germline loops: CDR1 SGHRS, CDR2 YFSETQ. This CDR3 region has 14 residues. The V gene lost 4 bases and the J gene lost 4 bases, with 15 bases spanning the gap. The DNA of the CDR3 is TGCGCCAGCAGCCATCCGGGGTCCCCGTACGAGCAGTACTTC. It codes for CASSHPGSPYEQYF. Together with reference TRBV5-1 and TRBJ2-7, the CDR3 gives the full variable domain: KAGVTQTPRYLIKTRGQQVTLSCSPISGHRSVSWYQQTPGQGLQFLFEYFSETQRNKGNFPGRFSGRQFSNSRSEMNVSTLELGDSALYLCASSHPGSPYEQYFGPGTRLTVT.

This clone was seen a handful of times. The V and J genes are TRBV6-2 or TRBV6-3 and TRBJ1-5; 11 bases agree with TRBD1. The CDR3 totals 21 residues. The germline CDR1 and CDR2 sequences are MNHEY and SVGEGT. V gave up 0 bases and J gave up 0 bases; unmatched junction bases: 13. The CDR3 DNA follows: TGTGCCAGCAGTTACTCCCCCACCCTGGGACAGGGGGTGGATAGCAATCAGCCCCAGCATTTT. It is translated as CASSYSPTLGQGVDSNQPQHF.